This TCR beta chain was identified during a study of early T cells in non-severe SARS-CoV-2 infection. About the study: Bulk RNA isolated from unsorted whole blood underwent sequencing; chains were not paired.

Each cDNA molecule carried a unique molecular identifier. TCRdb processed the 5' RACE reads anew with MiXCR; each CDR3 protein has one entry. Of about 27,000 distinct CDR3 sequences listed, around 5.9% were seen once; the top ten hold roughly 1%. This clonotype was counted only a few times. CDR3 length: 12 amino acids. The V end was cut by 7 bases, the J end by 1 base, with 9 bases between. Germline CDR1 is DFQATT and CDR2 is SNEGSKA (reference sequence). The receptor was isolated from an adult who was a healthcare worker with PCR-confirmed SARS-CoV-2 infection or an uninfected control (not recorded which). The sequenced material came from whole blood. V gene TRBV20-1 combines with J gene TRBJ2-3; TRBD2 might be the D (5 bases). In DNA form, the CDR3 reads TGCAGTGGCGGAGGAGGCACAGATACGCAGTATTTT. It codes for CSGGGGTDTQYF.